This entry concerns a single T cell receptor (beta chain). At baseline, cycle 4 day 1, and cycle 7 day 1, blood was sampled. The V end lost 0 bases, the J end lost 7 bases, and 11 bases lay between the germline ends. The CDR3 is made up of 15 amino acids. Germline lookup yields CDR1 SGHNT and CDR2 YYREEE (reference sequence). The data were taken from a study of OX40 agonist ivuxolimab in advanced cancers. Assay: immunoSEQ multiplex PCR; the TCRdb copy retains only in-frame clones and omits some. The profile covers some 98,000 clones, with 90% to 95% appearing a single time and roughly 0.26% taken by the ten largest.

J is TRBJ1-6 and V is TRBV5-4; D is uncertain. This receptor was identified in an adult with an advanced solid tumor such as melanoma, head and neck, liver or kidney cancer. The starting material was CD4+ or CD8+ T cells sorted from blood, obtained in a trial of the OX40 agonist ivuxolimab. The CDR3 DNA reads TGTGCCAGCAGCTTGGAGGTTGGACGGAATTCACCCCTCCACTTT. Protein: CASSLEVGRNSPLHF.